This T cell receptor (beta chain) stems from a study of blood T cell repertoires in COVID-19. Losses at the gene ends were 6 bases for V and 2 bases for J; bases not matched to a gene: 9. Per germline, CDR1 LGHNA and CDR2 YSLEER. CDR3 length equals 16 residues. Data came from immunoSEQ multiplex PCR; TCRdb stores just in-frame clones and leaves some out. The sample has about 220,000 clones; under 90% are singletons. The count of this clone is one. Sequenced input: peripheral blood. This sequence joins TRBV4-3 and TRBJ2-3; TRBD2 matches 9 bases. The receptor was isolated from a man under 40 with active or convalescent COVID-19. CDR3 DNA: TGCGCCAGCAGTCAGACGCGGGGGGGCCACACAGATACGCAGTATTTT. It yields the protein CASSQTRGGHTDTQYF.